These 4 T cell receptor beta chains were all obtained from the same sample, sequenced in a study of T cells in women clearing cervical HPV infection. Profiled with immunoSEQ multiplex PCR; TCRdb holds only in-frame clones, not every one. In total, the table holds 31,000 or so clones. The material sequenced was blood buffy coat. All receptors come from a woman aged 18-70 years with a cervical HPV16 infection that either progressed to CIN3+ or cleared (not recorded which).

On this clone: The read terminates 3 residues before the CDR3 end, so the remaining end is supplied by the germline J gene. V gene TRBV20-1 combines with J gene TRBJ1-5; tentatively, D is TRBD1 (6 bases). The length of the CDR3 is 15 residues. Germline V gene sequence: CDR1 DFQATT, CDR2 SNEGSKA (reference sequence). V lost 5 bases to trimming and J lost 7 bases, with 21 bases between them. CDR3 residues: CSAGRGQNEIQPQHF. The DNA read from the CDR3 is TGCAGTGCTGGCAGGGGACAAAACGAAATCCAGCCC.

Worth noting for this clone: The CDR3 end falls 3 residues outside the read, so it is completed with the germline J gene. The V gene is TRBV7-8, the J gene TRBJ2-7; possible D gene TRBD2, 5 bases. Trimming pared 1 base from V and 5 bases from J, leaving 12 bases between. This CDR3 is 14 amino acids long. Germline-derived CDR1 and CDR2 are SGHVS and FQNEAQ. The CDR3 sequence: CASSLVASSHEQYF. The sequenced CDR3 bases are TGTGCCAGCAGCTTAGTGGCTAGCAGCCACGAG. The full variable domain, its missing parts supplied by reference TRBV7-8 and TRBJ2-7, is GAGVSQSPRYKVAKRGQDVALRCDPISGHVSLFWYQQALGQGPEFLTYFQNEAQLDKSGLPSDRFFAERPEGSVSTLKIQRTQQEDSAVYLCASSLVASSHEQYFGPGTRLTVT.

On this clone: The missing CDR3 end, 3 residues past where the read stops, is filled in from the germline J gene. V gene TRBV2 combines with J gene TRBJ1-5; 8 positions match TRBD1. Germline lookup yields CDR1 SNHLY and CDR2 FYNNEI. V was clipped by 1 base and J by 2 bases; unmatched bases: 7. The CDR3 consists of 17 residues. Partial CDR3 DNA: TGTGCCAGCAGTGAAGGGGGGCAGGGGGCTGGCAATCAGCCC. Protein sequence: CASSEGGQGAGNQP. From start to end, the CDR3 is CASSEGGQGAGNQPQHF.

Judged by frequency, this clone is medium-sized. This CDR3 reads CAIRADDTQYF. Partial CDR3 DNA: TGTGCCATCAGAGCGGACGATACG. The V call is TRBV10-3, the J call TRBJ2-3; D may be TRBD2 (5 bases). The sequenced fragment ends 3 residues before the CDR3 boundary, so the rest is inferred from the germline J gene. Germline V CDR1 and CDR2: ENHRY, SYGVKD. The CDR3 is 11 amino acids. The V end was cut by 6 bases, the J end by 6 bases, with 7 bases between.